The 27 T cell receptor beta chains below all came from one sample that was sequenced in a study of cytomegalovirus exposure and HLA in healthy donors. It was with 60 Vbeta and 13 Jbeta primers that the PCR ran. The repertoire was sequenced with immunoSEQ multiplex PCR; TCRdb's copy has only in-frame clones and lacks some. The data show some 190,000 clones, with around 82% seen just once and 1.5% to 2% held by the top ten. Material: PBMCs. These receptors all come from a middle-aged man in good health and CMV-seropositive.

This chain connects TRBV4-2 to TRBJ2-2; possible D gene TRBD1, 6 bases. Per the germline V gene, CDR1 is LGHNA and CDR2 is YNFKEQ. The V end lost 5 bases, the J end lost 6 bases, and 10 bases lay between the germline ends. The CDR3 is 13 residues long. CDR3 coding DNA: TGTGCCAGCAGCACCCGGACAGCCGGGGAGCTGTTTTTT. Protein product: CASSTRTAGELFF.

The chain links TRBV5-4 to TRBJ2-7, with TRBD1 matching 12 bases. With V trimmed by 2 bases and J by 4 bases, 4 bases remained unmatched. CDR1 is SGHNT, CDR2 YYREEE, per germline (reference sequence). This CDR3 has 15 residues. CDR3 in amino acids: CASSLPGQGAYEQYF. The DNA for the CDR3 is TGTGCCAGCAGCTTACCGGGACAGGGGGCGTACGAGCAGTACTTC.

CDR3 sequence reads: CASSLGASGSYEQYF. The CDR3 DNA reads as TGTGCCAGCAGTTTGGGGGCTAGCGGGAGCTACGAGCAGTACTTC. V usage is TRBV27 and J usage is TRBJ2-7, with 10 bases fitting TRBD2. The ends lost 3 bases at V and 3 bases at J; junction bases unmatched: 5. Looked up from germline, CDR1 is MNHEY and CDR2 is SMNVEV (reference sequence). CDR3 size: 15 residues.

This clone occurred a few times. This chain joins TRBV9 and TRBJ2-3, with D hard to call. This CDR3 is built from 15 residues. In germline, CDR1 is SGDLS, CDR2 YYNGEE. V dropped 1 base and J dropped 0 bases, with 9 bases sitting between them. The CDR3 region is CASSVRQVSTDTQYF. CDR3 nucleotide sequence: TGTGCCAGCAGCGTACGGCAGGTTAGCACAGATACGCAGTATTTT.

The CDR3: CASSRKGQRVSYEQYF. For the CDR3, the DNA is TGTGCCAGCAGCCGGAAGGGACAGAGAGTCTCCTACGAGCAGTACTTC. The rearrangement links TRBV7-8 to TRBJ2-7, with 7 bases lining up with TRBD1. The CDR3 covers 16 residues. Looked up from germline, CDR1 is SGHVS and CDR2 is FQNEAQ. J was trimmed by 0 bases and V by 5 bases; bases with no gene match: 10.

V gene TRBV9 combines with J gene TRBJ2-1; 7 bases match TRBD2. J lost 3 bases, V lost 0 bases, and 9 bases had no gene match. Germline V gives CDR1 SGDLS, CDR2 YYNGEE. This CDR3 contains 17 residues. The CDR3 DNA follows: TGTGCCAGCAGCGTAGGAACTAGCGAGTACTACTACAATGAGCAGTTCTTC. It translates to CASSVGTSEYYYNEQFF.

The gene calls are TRBV6-9 and TRBJ2-5; D is perhaps TRBD1 (7 bases). Germline loops: CDR1 MNHGY, CDR2 SVAAGI. The CDR3 length is 16 residues. Between the trimmed V and J ends, which lost 2 bases and 4 bases, there was a span of 17 bases. The CDR3 region is CASSYPRSGGLETQYF. The CDR3 coding sequence is TGTGCCAGCAGTTATCCGCGATCAGGGGGGCTAGAGACCCAGTACTTC.

This chain links TRBV5-6 with TRBJ2-7; the D gene is possibly TRBD1 (5 bases). The CDR3 is 16 residues long. Per germline, CDR1 SGHDT and CDR2 YYEEEE. Trimming took 1 base from V and 1 from J, leaving 15 bases between them. The CDR3 coding sequence is TGTGCCAGCAGCTTGAGGGCCTTAACAGGATCCTACGAGCAGTACTTC. This sequence encodes CASSLRALTGSYEQYF. The entire variable domain, with the rest obtained from reference TRBV5-6 and TRBJ2-7, is as follows: DAGVTQSPTHLIKTRGQQVTLRCSPKSGHDTVSWYQQALGQGPQFIFQYYEEEERQRGNFPDRFSGHQFPNYSSELNVNALLLGDSALYLCASSLRALTGSYEQYFGPGTRLTVT.

The V gene is TRBV4-1, the J gene TRBJ2-5; 9 bases agree with TRBD2. This CDR3 contains 15 residues. V was clipped by 2 bases and J by 1 base; unmatched bases: 2. Germline V CDR1 and CDR2: MGHRA, YSYEKL. As DNA, the CDR3 is TGCGCCAGCAGCCAAATGACTAGCGGCCAAGAGACCCAGTACTTC. Its protein product is CASSQMTSGQETQYF.

The chain links TRBV6-6 to TRBJ2-7; D gene ambiguous. The V gene's germline CDR1 is MNHNY and CDR2 SVGAGI (reference sequence). V lost 2 bases, J lost 5 bases, and 10 bases lay in between. The CDR3 extends over 13 amino acids. The CDR3 sequence: CASSYPSVDEQYF. For the CDR3, the DNA is TGTGCCAGCAGTTACCCCAGCGTCGACGAGCAGTACTTC.

The chain couples TRBV19 to TRBJ2-5; 9 bases fit TRBD2. J lost 2 bases, V lost 1 base, and 8 bases had no gene match. Germline CDR1 reads LNHDA; CDR2 reads SQIVND (reference sequence). The CDR3 has 17 residues. CDR3 nucleotides: TGTGCCAGTAGTATAGGGGAGAGGCTAGCGGGACAAGAGACCCAGTACTTC. Protein product: CASSIGERLAGQETQYF.

The chain uses TRBV19 and TRBJ2-6, with 8 positions matching TRBD1. V gave up 11 bases and J gave up 0 bases; unmatched junction bases: 12. Germline values: CDR1 LNHDA, CDR2 SQIVND (reference sequence). The CDR3 extends over 17 amino acids. CDR3 coding DNA: TGTGCCTCCCAGGGGGCAGCTCGGTTCTCTGGGGCCAACGTCCTGACTTTC. This gives the protein CASQGAARFSGANVLTF.

This sequence joins TRBV5-4 and TRBJ2-1; tentatively, D is TRBD2 (6 bases). V was clipped by 4 bases and J by 8 bases, with 10 bases between them. Germline lookup yields CDR1 SGHNT and CDR2 YYREEE (reference sequence). The CDR3 totals 12 residues. The CDR3 sequence: CASSLTSYEQFF. The DNA of the CDR3 is TGTGCCAGCAGCCTCACTAGCTATGAGCAGTTCTTC.

The V gene is TRBV9, the J gene TRBJ2-7; 10 nucleotides agree with TRBD1. CDR1 SGDLS and CDR2 YYNGEE come from the germline V gene. This CDR3 comprises 14 residues. The V segment lost 0 bases and the J segment 7 bases; nucleotides outside the gene matches: 4. This chain's CDR3 is CASSVGDRGREQYF. The DNA of the CDR3 is TGTGCCAGCAGCGTAGGGGACAGGGGACGAGAGCAGTACTTC.

The chain carries TRBV5-1 and TRBJ1-6; 8 bases are a match to TRBD1. The germline V gene encodes CDR1 SGHRS and CDR2 YFSETQ. Losses at the gene ends were 2 bases for V and 1 base for J; bases not matched to a gene: 2. This CDR3 is built from 16 residues. The DNA of the CDR3 is TGCGCCAGCAGCTTAGACAGGGGTTCCTATAATTCACCCCTCCACTTT. It specifies CASSLDRGSYNSPLHF.

The rearrangement links TRBV6-1 to TRBJ2-7; D perhaps matches TRBD1 (6 bases). The germline V and J ends were trimmed by 0 bases and 5 bases, with 14 bases remaining between them. This CDR3 is built from 15 residues. The germline V gene has CDR1 MNHNS and CDR2 SASEGT. The CDR3 region is CASSEATQGSNEQYF. The CDR3 DNA follows: TGTGCCAGCAGTGAAGCGACCCAGGGGAGTAACGAGCAGTACTTC.

This chain connects TRBV10-3 to TRBJ2-2; tentative D call: TRBD2 (5 bases). Trimming left V 3 bases short and J 0 bases short, with 14 bases between. The germline CDR1 and CDR2 sequences are ENHRY and SYGVKD. The CDR3 runs 17 residues. In nucleotides, the CDR3 is TGTGCCATCAGTGACGCCCTTTCGCGGGCGAACACCGGGGAGCTGTTTTTT. Amino acid sequence: CAISDALSRANTGELFF.

This clone has a single count. V is TRBV28 and J is TRBJ1-5, with D possibly TRBD1 on 5 matching bases. The V and J ends lost 10 bases and 6 bases respectively, with 7 bases between them. Germline V gene lookup returns CDR1 MDHEN and CDR2 SYDVKM. The CDR3 has 10 amino acids. CDR3 nucleotides: TGTGCCACCGGGGGTCAGCCCCAGCATTTT. This translates into CATGGQPQHF.

The V and J genes are TRBV5-1 and TRBJ2-3; 12 nucleotides line up with TRBD1. The CDR3 has 16 residues. Trimming took 0 bases from V and 3 from J; bases not matched to a gene: 2. Germline CDR1 is SGHRS and CDR2 is YFSETQ. The CDR3 is CASSLGDRGLTDTQYF. The CDR3 DNA follows: TGCGCCAGCAGCTTGGGGGACAGGGGGCTAACAGATACGCAGTATTTT. Full variable domain (missing parts from reference TRBV5-1 and TRBJ2-3): KAGVTQTPRYLIKTRGQQVTLSCSPISGHRSVSWYQQTPGQGLQFLFEYFSETQRNKGNFPGRFSGRQFSNSRSEMNVSTLELGDSALYLCASSLGDRGLTDTQYFGPGTRLTVL.

This chain joins TRBV29-1 and TRBJ2-1; 7 nucleotides line up with TRBD2. After removal of 7 bases from V and 9 bases from J, the junction contained 9 bases not matched to a gene. CDR1 and CDR2 (germline): SQVTM, ANQGSEA. The CDR3 covers 12 residues. In DNA, the CDR3 is TGCAGCGGCTTGACTAGCTGGGCTGAGCAGTTCTTC. Its translation: CSGLTSWAEQFF.

This rearrangement joins TRBV18 to TRBJ2-7; 15 nucleotides line up with TRBD2. Germline CDR1 KGHSH, CDR2 LQKENI. After removal of 6 bases from V and 3 bases from J, the junction contained 9 bases not matched to a gene. The CDR3 runs to 17 residues. The CDR3 spells CASSPPGLAGGFYEQYF. DNA for the CDR3: TGTGCCAGCTCTCCCCCGGGACTAGCGGGAGGATTCTACGAGCAGTACTTC.

The chain has TRBV5-8 and TRBJ2-5; 8 positions match TRBD1. This CDR3 spans 16 amino acids. Losses at the gene ends were 0 bases for V and 0 bases for J; bases not matched to a gene: 4. Germline V CDR1 and CDR2: SGHTS, YDEGEE. The CDR3, as DNA: TGTGCCAGCAGCTTGGCCAGGGGGCTCTACCAAGAGACCCAGTACTTC. This encodes CASSLARGLYQETQYF. The variable domain in full, with the rest retrieved from reference TRBV5-8 and TRBJ2-5, is EAGVTQSPTHLIKTRGQQATLRCSPISGHTSVYWYQQALGLGLQFLLWYDEGEERNRGNFPPRFSGRQFPNYSSELNVNALELEDSALYLCASSLARGLYQETQYFGPGTRLLVL.

The rearrangement uses TRBV7-2 and TRBJ1-1; D is perhaps TRBD1 (5 bases). This CDR3 contains 17 residues. Germline CDR1 is SGHTA and CDR2 is FQGNSA. The V gene lost 5 bases and the J gene lost 3 bases, with 22 bases spanning the gap. The CDR3 DNA sequence: TGTGCCAGCAGCAACGCGGGACCGGGAGGACGGGACACTGAAGCTTTCTTT. This gives the protein CASSNAGPGGRDTEAFF. Full variable domain (outside the CDR3, taken from reference TRBV7-2 and TRBJ1-1): GAGVSQSPSNKVTEKGKDVELRCDPISGHTALYWYRQSLGQGLEFLIYFQGNSAPDKSGLPSDRFSAERTGGSVSTLTIQRTQQEDSAVYLCASSNAGPGGRDTEAFFGQGTRLTVV.

This clone was picked up a small number of times. The chain carries TRBV7-9 and TRBJ1-1, with TRBD1 as a possible D gene (5 bases). Trimming removed 5 bases from V and 3 bases from J, with 16 bases in between. Germline V CDR1 and CDR2: SEHNR, FQNEAQ (reference sequence). CDR3 length: 15 residues. Here the CDR3 DNA reads TGTGCCAGCAGCCATCTGCGTGGGGACTACACTGAAGCTTTCTTT. This gives the protein CASSHLRGDYTEAFF.

This chain joins TRBV28 and TRBJ2-7; tentatively, D is TRBD2 (6 bases). Germline CDR1 reads MDHEN; CDR2 reads SYDVKM. CDR3 length: 15 amino acids. V was clipped by 3 bases and J by 4 bases, with 16 bases between them. The CDR3 bases are TGTGCCAGCAGTTTTAGTCTAGCGCAGCGTTACGAGCAGTACTTC. This sequence encodes CASSFSLAQRYEQYF.

The chain uses TRBV7-2 and TRBJ2-7; TRBD2 agrees at 7 bases. Germline lookup yields CDR1 SGHTA and CDR2 FQGNSA. This CDR3 contains 13 residues. After removal of 2 bases from V and 5 bases from J, the junction contained 3 bases not matched to a gene. The chain's CDR3 is CASSLIRGDEQYF. CDR3 sequence (DNA): TGTGCCAGCAGCTTAATTCGGGGGGACGAGCAGTACTTC.

This rearrangement joins TRBV5-6 to TRBJ2-3; 7 nucleotides match TRBD1. CDR1 and CDR2 (germline): SGHDT, YYEEEE. The CDR3 runs to 14 residues. The ends lost 4 bases at V and 1 base at J; junction bases unmatched: 3. The CDR3 coding sequence is TGTGCCAGCAGCGCAGGACAGGGCACAGATACGCAGTATTTT. It yields the protein CASSAGQGTDTQYF.